This T cell receptor (beta chain) comes out of a study of blood T cell repertoires in COVID-19 (TCRdb year 2020). With respect to the entire study: Collaborator samples came from the United States, Italy and Spain and covered acute and convalescent phases of COVID-19. The material from the prospective study consisted of cDNA or gDNA derived from T cells, B-cell-depleted T cells, or PBMCs. Subjects who had been exposed to COVID-19, were actively infected with it, or had recovered from it provided the deeply sampled blood TCRbeta repertoires that made up the dataset. A freely available public database, intended as a resource for researchers studying the immune response to SARS-CoV-2, is where the repertoires were released. The samples were drawn from the first 160 participants of the ongoing ImmuneRACE study and from over a thousand subjects provided by 6 global collaborators. Nearly every sample came with metadata listing a de-identified subject ID, COVID-19 status, age in years and sex. Where HLA class I and class II types were available, the types were taken from metadata supplied by the sample provider, not from assay-based typing.

Findings and caveats that apply to the study as a whole: How much clinical and demographic metadata was included differed by source and by participant, and the metadata was provided uncurated.

Relative to germline, V is missing 4 bases and J is missing 4 bases, with 12 bases of the junction outside any gene match. The CDR3 numbers 16 residues from cysteine through phenylalanine. The only DNA kept is the CDR3, 48 bases in frame from the first base. Via the germline V gene, CDR1 is MNHEY and CDR2 SVGAGI. For this clone: The antigen it binds to is not known. No qualities accompany the bases; no much larger clone lies one base away.

The immunoSEQ Assay, a bias-controlled multiplex PCR, was used to amplify TCRbeta CDR3 regions from genomic DNA. The original pipeline was this. Within the assay, amplification of reference gene primers was used to estimate how many nucleated cells each sample contained. Sequence reads were collapsed and filtered to measure the absolute abundance of every unique TCRbeta CDR3 rearrangement. For each sample, productive Simpson clonality was calculated by taking the square root of Simpson's diversity index across productive rearrangements. TCRdb obtained this table from immuneACCESS and retained in-frame rearrangements with V and J assigned. These tables miss some clones; where compared with another copy, unresolved V genes account for less than half of the shortfall, and the remainder is unexplained. V and J calls and clone size come straight from that table; D and trimming were deduced from the DNA. The sample includes roughly 200,000 clones, with 88% observed a single time. 1.5% to 2% of the sample rests with the top ten.

Each collaborating institution followed its own protocols to collect whole blood in K2EDTA tubes. Collaborator samples were shipped for TCRbeta analysis as frozen whole blood, isolated PBMCs, or DNA extracted from either sample type. The chain is made from TRBV6-5 and TRBJ1-1; a stretch of 7 junction bases matches TRBD1. The sample consisted of peripheral blood. This TCR came from a man aged 18 to 29 with active or convalescent COVID-19. The CDR3 amino acid sequence is: CASSSRRGRRPTEAFF. The DNA is as follows: TGTGCCAGCAGTTCTCGAAGGGGGCGTCGGCCCACTGAAGCTTTCTTT.